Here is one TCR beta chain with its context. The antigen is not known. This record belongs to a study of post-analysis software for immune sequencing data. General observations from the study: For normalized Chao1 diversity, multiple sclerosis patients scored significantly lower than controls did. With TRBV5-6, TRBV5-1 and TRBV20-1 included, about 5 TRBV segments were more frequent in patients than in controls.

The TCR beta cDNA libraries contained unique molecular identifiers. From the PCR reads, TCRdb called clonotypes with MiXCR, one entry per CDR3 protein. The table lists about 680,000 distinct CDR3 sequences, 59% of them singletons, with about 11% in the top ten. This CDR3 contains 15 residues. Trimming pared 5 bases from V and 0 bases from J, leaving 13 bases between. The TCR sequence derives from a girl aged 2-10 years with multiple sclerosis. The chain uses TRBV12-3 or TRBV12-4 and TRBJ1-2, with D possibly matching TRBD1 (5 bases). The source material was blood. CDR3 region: CASSVSGLPNYGYTF. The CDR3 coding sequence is TGTGCCAGCAGTGTGTCAGGGTTGCCTAACTATGGCTACACCTTC.